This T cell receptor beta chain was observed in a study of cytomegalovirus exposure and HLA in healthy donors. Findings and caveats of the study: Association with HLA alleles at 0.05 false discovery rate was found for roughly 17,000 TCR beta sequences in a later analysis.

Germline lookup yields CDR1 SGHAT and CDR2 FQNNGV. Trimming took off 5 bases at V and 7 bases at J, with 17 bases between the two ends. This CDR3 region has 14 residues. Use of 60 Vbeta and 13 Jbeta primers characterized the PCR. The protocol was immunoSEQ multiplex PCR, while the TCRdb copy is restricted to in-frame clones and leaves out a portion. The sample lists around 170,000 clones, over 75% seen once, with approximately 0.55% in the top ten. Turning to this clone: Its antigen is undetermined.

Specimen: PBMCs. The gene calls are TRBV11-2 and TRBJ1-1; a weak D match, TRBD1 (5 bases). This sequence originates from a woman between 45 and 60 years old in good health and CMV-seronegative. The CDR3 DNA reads TGTGCCAGCAGCCCAAGACCAGGGTATAATGAAGCTTTCTTT. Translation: CASSPRPGYNEAFF.